This section outlines one T cell receptor beta chain sequence together with its context. Its antigen remains unidentified. The same CDR3 can be traced to other DNA sequences in this sample. Method: immunoSEQ multiplex PCR; TCRdb's copy keeps in-frame clones and lacks some. The sample has approximately 70,000 clones, 80% to 90% seen once. The data are from a study of OX40 agonist ivuxolimab in advanced cancers. Background on the study: Ivuxolimab, an antibody that agonizes OX40 (CD134), was administered to the patients. Findings of the study overall: CD8+ T cells were the subset that, on average, had more expanded clones than CD4+. With doses of 0.1 to 3.0 mg/kg, CD4+ and CD8+ blood T cells had undergone clonal expansion by week 6.

The germline V gene has CDR1 GTSNPN and CDR2 SVGIG (reference sequence). This CDR3 has 15 amino acids. V was pared by 3 bases and J by 1 base, with 15 bases between. Patients were ineligible given autoimmune disease history or systemic immunosuppression. Specimen: CD4+ or CD8+ T cells sorted from blood, collected in a trial of the OX40 agonist ivuxolimab. The origin of this receptor is an adult with an advanced solid tumor such as melanoma, head and neck, liver or kidney cancer. The V and J genes are TRBV30 and TRBJ1-2, with D possibly matching TRBD1 (5 bases). CDR3 in amino acids: CAWSRRQRNNYGYTF. CDR3 nucleotides: TGTGCCTGGAGCCGAAGACAGAGGAATAACTATGGCTACACCTTC.